This paragraph covers one T cell receptor beta chain sequence. Its target is not known. This record belongs to a study of T cell responses to AZD1222 COVID-19 vaccine. Findings of the study overall: Per reports, nearly half of all spike-specific TCRs target regions that are unmutated in variants. Two AZD1222 administrations were followed by greater Spike-specific TCR breadth and depth. Most donors were white British, females outnumbered males, and clonal diversity was possibly underestimated.

Libraries were prepared by immunoSEQ multiplex PCR; TCRdb keeps only in-frame clonotypes and omits some of them. The sample has roughly 81,000 clones, about 90% seen once. The TCR was taken from an adult in good health. The sequencing here drew on peripheral blood, taken on day 0 of AZD1222 vaccination.

For the CDR3, the DNA is TGTGCCAGCAGCGCCGGGACTGATAATTCACCCCTCCACTTT. Amino acids: CASSAGTDNSPLHF. V gene TRBV27 combines with J gene TRBJ1-6, with D tentatively TRBD1 (5 bases). Germline CDR1 reads MNHEY; CDR2 reads SMNVEV (reference sequence). CDR3 length: 14 amino acids. V was shortened by 6 bases and J by 5 bases, with 11 bases between the two germline ends.